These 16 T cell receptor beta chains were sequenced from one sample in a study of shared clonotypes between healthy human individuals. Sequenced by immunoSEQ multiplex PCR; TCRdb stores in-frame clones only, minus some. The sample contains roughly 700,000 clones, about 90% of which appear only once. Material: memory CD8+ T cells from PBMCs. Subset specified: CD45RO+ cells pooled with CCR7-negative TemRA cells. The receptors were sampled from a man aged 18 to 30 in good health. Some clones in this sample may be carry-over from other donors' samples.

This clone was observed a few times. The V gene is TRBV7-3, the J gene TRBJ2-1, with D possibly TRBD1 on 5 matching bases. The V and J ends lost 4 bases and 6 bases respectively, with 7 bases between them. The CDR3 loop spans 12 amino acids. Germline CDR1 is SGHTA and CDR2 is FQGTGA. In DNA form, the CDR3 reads TGTGCCAGCAGCTACGACAGCAATGAGCAGTTCTTC. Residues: CASSYDSNEQFF. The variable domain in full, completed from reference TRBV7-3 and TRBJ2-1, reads GAGVSQTPSNKVTEKGKYVELRCDPISGHTALYWYRQSLGQGPEFLIYFQGTGAADDSGLPNDRFFAVRPEGSVSTLKIQRTERGDSAVYLCASSYDSNEQFFGPGTRLTVL.

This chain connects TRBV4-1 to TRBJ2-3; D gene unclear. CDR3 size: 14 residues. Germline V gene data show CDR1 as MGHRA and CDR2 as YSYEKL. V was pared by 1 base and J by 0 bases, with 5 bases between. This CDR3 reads CASSQVGSTDTQYF. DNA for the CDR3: TGCGCCAGCAGCCAAGTCGGGAGCACAGATACGCAGTATTTT.

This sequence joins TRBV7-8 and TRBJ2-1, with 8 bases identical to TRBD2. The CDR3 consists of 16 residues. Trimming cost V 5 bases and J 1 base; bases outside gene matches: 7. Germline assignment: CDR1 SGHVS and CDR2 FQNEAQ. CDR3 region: CASSLRLANSYNEQFF. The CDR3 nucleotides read TGTGCCAGCAGCCTGCGACTAGCGAATTCCTACAATGAGCAGTTCTTC.

In nucleotides, the CDR3 is TGTGCCACCAGCGACCTAGCGGGACGAAACAATGAGCAGTTCTTC. It translates to CATSDLAGRNNEQFF. The chain combines TRBV15 with TRBJ2-1; 9 nucleotides align to TRBD2. J lost 5 bases, V lost 5 bases, and 7 bases had no gene match. The CDR3 loop spans 15 amino acids. CDR1 and CDR2 (germline): LNHNV, YYDKDF (reference sequence). Supplemented by reference TRBV15 and TRBJ2-1, the full variable domain reads DAMVIQNPRYQVTQFGKPVTLSCSQTLNHNVMYWYQQKSSQAPKLLFHYYDKDFNNEADTPDNFQSRRPNTSFCFLDIRSPGLGDTAMYLCATSDLAGRNNEQFFGPGTRLTVL.

CDR3 in DNA: TGTGCCAGCAGTTTGAGCGAGGGGGCGCGGTTCCCCATCAATCAGCCCCAGCATTTT. Translated, it gives CASSLSEGARFPINQPQHF. The chain has TRBV28 and TRBJ1-5; 7 positions agree with TRBD1. The junction had 17 bases not matched to a gene; V was cut back by 3 bases and J by 3 bases. The germline gives CDR1 MDHEN, CDR2 SYDVKM. The CDR3 loop spans 19 amino acids.

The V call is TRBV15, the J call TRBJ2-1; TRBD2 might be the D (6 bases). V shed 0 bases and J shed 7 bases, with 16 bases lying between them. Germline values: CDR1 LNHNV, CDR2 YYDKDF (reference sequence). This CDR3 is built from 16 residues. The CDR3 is CATSREWRGSGNEQFF. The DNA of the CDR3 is TGTGCCACCAGCAGAGAGTGGCGGGGATCGGGGAATGAGCAGTTCTTC.

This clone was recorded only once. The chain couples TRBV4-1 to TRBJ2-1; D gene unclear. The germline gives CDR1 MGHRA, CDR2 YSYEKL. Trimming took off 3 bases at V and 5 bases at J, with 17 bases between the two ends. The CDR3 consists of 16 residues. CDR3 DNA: TGCGCCAGCAGCCAGCTGATGGTTTCTTGGGACAATGAGCAGTTCTTC. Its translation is CASSQLMVSWDNEQFF.

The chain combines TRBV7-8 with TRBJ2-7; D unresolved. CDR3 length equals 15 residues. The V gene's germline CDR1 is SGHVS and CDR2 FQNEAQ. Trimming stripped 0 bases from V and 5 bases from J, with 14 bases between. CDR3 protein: CASSLASGGGNEQYF. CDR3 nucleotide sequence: TGTGCCAGCAGCTTAGCTTCGGGCGGTGGGAACGAGCAGTACTTC.

This CDR3 reads CASSRTGQGGNTGELFF. Here the CDR3 DNA reads TGCGCCAGCAGCCGCACCGGACAGGGCGGAAACACCGGGGAGCTGTTTTTT. The J gene is TRBJ2-2, the V gene TRBV5-1; 8 bases align to TRBD1. The CDR3 runs 17 residues. The V and J ends lost 4 bases and 2 bases, in that order; junction bases with no gene match: 10. Germline CDR1 SGHRS, CDR2 YFSETQ.

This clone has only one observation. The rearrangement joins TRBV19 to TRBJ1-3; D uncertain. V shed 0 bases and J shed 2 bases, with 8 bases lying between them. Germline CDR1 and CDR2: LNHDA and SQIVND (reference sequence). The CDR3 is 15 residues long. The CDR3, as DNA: TGTGCCAGTAGTATAGATGTGGGAACTGGAAACACCATATATTTT. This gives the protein CASSIDVGTGNTIYF.

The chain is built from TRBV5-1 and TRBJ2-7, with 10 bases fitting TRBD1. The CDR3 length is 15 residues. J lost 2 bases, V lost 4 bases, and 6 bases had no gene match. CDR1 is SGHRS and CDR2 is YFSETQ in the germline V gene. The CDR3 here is CASSAGTGVTYEQYF. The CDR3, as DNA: TGCGCCAGCAGCGCCGGGACAGGGGTCACCTACGAGCAGTACTTC. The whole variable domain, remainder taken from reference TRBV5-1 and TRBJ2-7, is KAGVTQTPRYLIKTRGQQVTLSCSPISGHRSVSWYQQTPGQGLQFLFEYFSETQRNKGNFPGRFSGRQFSNSRSEMNVSTLELGDSALYLCASSAGTGVTYEQYFGPGTRLTVT.

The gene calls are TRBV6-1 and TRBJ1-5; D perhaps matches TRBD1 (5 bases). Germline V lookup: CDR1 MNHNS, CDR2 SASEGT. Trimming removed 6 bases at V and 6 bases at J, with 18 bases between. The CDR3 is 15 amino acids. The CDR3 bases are TGTGCCAGCAGGCAGGGAGTCTCCTCGTTTCAGCCCCAGCATTTT. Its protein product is CASRQGVSSFQPQHF.

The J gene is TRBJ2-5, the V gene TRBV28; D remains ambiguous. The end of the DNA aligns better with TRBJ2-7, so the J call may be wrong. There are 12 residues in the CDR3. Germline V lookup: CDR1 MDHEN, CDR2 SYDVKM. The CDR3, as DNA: TGTGCCAGCAGTTCGCCCTCCTACGAGCAGTACTTC. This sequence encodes CASSSPSYEQYF.

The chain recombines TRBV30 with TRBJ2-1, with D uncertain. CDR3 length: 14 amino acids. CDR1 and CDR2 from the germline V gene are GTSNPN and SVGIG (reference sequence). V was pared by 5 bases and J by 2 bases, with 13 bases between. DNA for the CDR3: TGTGCCTGGCAGATACTCCGGACCTACAATGAGCAGTTCTTC. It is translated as CAWQILRTYNEQFF.

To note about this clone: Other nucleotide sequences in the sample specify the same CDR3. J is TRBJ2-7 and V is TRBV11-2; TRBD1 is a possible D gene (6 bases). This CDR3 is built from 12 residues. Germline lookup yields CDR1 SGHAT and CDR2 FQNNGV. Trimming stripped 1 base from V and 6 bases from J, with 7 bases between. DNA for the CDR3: TGTGCCAGCAGCTTAGGGGGGCTCGAGCAGTACTTC. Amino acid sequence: CASSLGGLEQYF.

The CDR3 spells CASSYGTSGYLSYEQYF. In DNA form, the CDR3 reads TGTGCCAGCAGCTATGGGACTAGCGGGTACCTCTCCTACGAGCAGTACTTC. The chain links TRBV5-6 to TRBJ2-7; 12 bases match TRBD2. CDR1 and CDR2 from the germline V gene are SGHDT and YYEEEE. With V trimmed by 3 bases and J by 0 bases, 7 bases remained unmatched. The CDR3 runs 17 residues.